These 23 T cell receptor beta chains were all obtained from the same sample, sequenced in a study of T cell repertoires in cytomegalovirus infection. TCRdb used MiXCR to reprocess the reads, holding one entry per CDR3 protein. The sample has some 350,000 distinct CDR3 sequences, less than 20% seen once. The specimen sequenced was PBMCs. All receptors come from a human donor in good health (CMV status not recorded). Some clones in this sample may be carry-over from other donors' samples.

This clonotype was found many times. V and J are TRBV7-2 and TRBJ2-3; tentatively, D is TRBD2 (5 bases). V lost 8 bases and J 0 bases, leaving 12 bases between the germline ends. Germline CDR1 SGHTA, CDR2 FQGNSA. The CDR3 is 14 residues long. The CDR3 DNA sequence: TGTGCCAGCGGCCGGACTTTTAGCACAGATACGCAGTATTTT. The encoded protein is CASGRTFSTDTQYF.

This clonotype has a count of ten or more. CDR3 region: CASSLDSREAFF. Here the CDR3 DNA reads TGTGCCAGCAGCTTAGACAGTCGCGAAGCTTTCTTT. The chain has TRBV7-2 and TRBJ1-1; D unclear. The CDR3 runs to 12 residues. The V gene lost 1 base and the J gene lost 8 bases, with 8 bases spanning the gap. Germline loops: CDR1 SGHTA, CDR2 FQGNSA.

Judged by abundance, this clonotype is medium-sized. The J gene is TRBJ2-1, the V gene TRBV5-1, with 8 bases aligning to TRBD2. Germline V CDR1 and CDR2: SGHRS, YFSETQ. This CDR3 has 16 residues. The V segment lost 1 base and the J segment 8 bases; nucleotides outside the gene matches: 11. CDR3 DNA: TGCGCCAGCAGCTTGAACGTCCGGGAGGGCCTCGATGAGCAGTTCTTC. This encodes CASSLNVREGLDEQFF.

This rearrangement joins TRBV20-1 to TRBJ2-7; possibly TRBD1 for D (5 bases). The CDR3 is 14 residues long. CDR1 and CDR2 from the germline V gene are DFQATT and SNEGSKA (reference sequence). V lost 1 base, J lost 6 bases, and 16 bases lay in between. As DNA, the CDR3 is TGCAGTGCTAGAGCGGCGCAGGGTATAGGCGAGCAGTACTTC. As protein: CSARAAQGIGEQYF.

This clonotype turned up a few times. The V call is TRBV24-1, the J call TRBJ1-2; TRBD1 agrees at 8 bases. J lost 0 bases, V lost 2 bases, and 13 bases had no gene match. CDR3 length: 19 amino acids. Germline CDR1 is KGHDR and CDR2 is SFDVKD. In nucleotides, the CDR3 is TGTGCCACCAGTGATTGGGACAGGCCCCCCGAGCGCACTAACTATGGCTACACCTTC. It translates to CATSDWDRPPERTNYGYTF.

The chain employs TRBV5-1 and TRBJ2-5; a weak D match, TRBD1 (6 bases). This CDR3 has 15 residues. Germline V CDR1 and CDR2: SGHRS, YFSETQ. Trimming shortened V by 0 bases and J by 7 bases, and 16 bases separated the two germline ends. The CDR3 reads CASSLDPSGASTQYF. In nucleotides, the CDR3 is TGCGCCAGCAGCTTGGACCCTTCAGGGGCGTCGACCCAGTACTTC.

This clonotype was counted at least ten times. This chain links TRBV7-2 with TRBJ1-2; possible D gene TRBD1, 6 bases. Deletions cut 2 bases from V and 3 bases from J, with 10 bases between. Germline V CDR1 and CDR2: SGHTA, FQGNSA. The CDR3 runs 14 residues. In nucleotides, the CDR3 is TGTGCCAGCAGCTTAAAACAGGGCCACTATGGCTACACCTTC. Translation: CASSLKQGHYGYTF. Variable domain in full (rest from reference TRBV7-2 and TRBJ1-2): GAGVSQSPSNKVTEKGKDVELRCDPISGHTALYWYRQSLGQGLEFLIYFQGNSAPDKSGLPSDRFSAERTGGSVSTLTIQRTQQEDSAVYLCASSLKQGHYGYTFGSGTRLTVV.

This clonotype has a handful of counts. The chain recombines TRBV19 with TRBJ1-1; D remains ambiguous. Germline V lookup: CDR1 LNHDA, CDR2 SQIVND (reference sequence). The CDR3 has 16 amino acids. The V end was cut by 3 bases, the J end by 8 bases, with 22 bases between. CDR3 sequence: CASSIRYAPGKSEAFF. The DNA of the CDR3 is TGTGCCAGTAGTATCCGTTACGCACCGGGTAAGAGCGAAGCTTTCTTT.

The CDR3: CASLEGRTDTQYF. DNA for the CDR3: TGTGCCAGCCTGGAGGGCAGGACAGATACGCAGTATTTT. The chain employs TRBV5-8 and TRBJ2-3; D is perhaps TRBD2 (6 bases). The CDR3 consists of 13 residues. Trimming cost V 7 bases and J 3 bases, with 12 bases left between them. Germline CDR1 is SGHTS and CDR2 is YDEGEE.

The table lists this clonotype with a few counts. The chain carries TRBV20-1 and TRBJ2-5; TRBD2 matches 10 bases. Germline assignment: CDR1 DFQATT and CDR2 SNEGSKA (reference sequence). The CDR3 is 15 amino acids. The junction had 13 bases not matched to a gene; V was cut back by 6 bases and J by 6 bases. As DNA, the CDR3 is TGCAGTGCCCCTGGGGTGATAGCGGGAGGAAAGACCCAGTACTTC. Translated, it gives CSAPGVIAGGKTQYF.

This clonotype was counted ten times or more. V and J are TRBV25-1 and TRBJ2-7, with a tentative D call TRBD1 (5 bases). The CDR3 loop spans 16 amino acids. V was shortened by 2 bases and J by 0 bases, with 14 bases between the two germline ends. From germline, CDR1 is MGHDK and CDR2 SYGVNS. Here the CDR3 DNA reads TGTGCCAGCAGTGAAGGGTTTATTGGGGCCTCCTACGAGCAGTACTTC. Translating it yields CASSEGFIGASYEQYF.

The chain combines TRBV12-3 or TRBV12-4 with TRBJ1-1, with unresolved D. The CDR3 extends over 14 amino acids. Trimming shortened V by 7 bases and J by 1 base, and 13 bases separated the two germline ends. The CDR3 region is CASTPGSRNTEAFF. The CDR3 nucleotides read TGTGCCAGCACCCCCGGGAGCAGGAACACTGAAGCTTTCTTT.

This clonotype was counted a few times. The chain is built from TRBV7-6 and TRBJ1-1; the D is unclear. From germline, CDR1 is SGHVS and CDR2 FNYEAQ. With 11 bases removed from V and 2 bases from J, the gap between germline ends came to 12 bases. The CDR3 extends over 12 amino acids. DNA for the CDR3: TGTGCCGAGGAAGGACCTAACACTGAAGCTTTCTTT. It specifies CAEEGPNTEAFF.

V usage is TRBV29-1 and J usage is TRBJ2-6; 9 bases match TRBD1. Trimming took 6 bases from V and 0 from J; bases not matched to a gene: 9. This CDR3 region has 17 residues. Germline V gene sequence: CDR1 SQVTM, CDR2 ANQGSEA. DNA of the CDR3: TGCAGCGTAGCCGGGACAGGGAAACTCTCTGGGGCCAACGTCCTGACTTTC. Translation: CSVAGTGKLSGANVLTF.

The J gene is TRBJ2-4, the V gene TRBV7-2, with D possibly being TRBD1 (6 bases). Per germline, CDR1 SGHTA and CDR2 FQGNSA. The CDR3 runs 11 residues. The V gene lost 5 bases and the J gene lost 12 bases, with 11 bases spanning the gap. Here the CDR3 DNA reads TGTGCCAGCAGCAGTGGACAGCATCAGTACTTC. It specifies CASSSGQHQYF.

This rearrangement joins TRBV20-1 to TRBJ1-4; 10 bases are a match to TRBD1. V lost 7 bases to trimming and J lost 10 bases; unmatched junction nucleotides: 6. CDR1 and CDR2 from the germline V gene are DFQATT and SNEGSKA (reference sequence). This CDR3 has 12 amino acids. CDR3 region: CSGDRGGGKLFF. The CDR3 nucleotides read TGCAGTGGGGACAGGGGAGGAGGAAAACTGTTTTTT.

This clonotype came up a few times. The gene calls are TRBV6-1 and TRBJ2-1; no reliable D call. CDR3 length equals 16 residues. V lost 2 bases to trimming and J lost 5 bases, with 16 bases between them. Germline V gene data show CDR1 as MNHNS and CDR2 as SASEGT. The CDR3: CASSEPVSPLDNEQFF. In DNA, the CDR3 is TGTGCCAGCAGTGAACCGGTGTCCCCGCTTGACAATGAGCAGTTCTTC.

This clonotype was counted between two and nine times. The chain is built from TRBV19 and TRBJ1-5, with 7 nucleotides matching TRBD1. Germline CDR1 LNHDA, CDR2 SQIVND (reference sequence). J was trimmed by 5 bases and V by 4 bases; bases with no gene match: 8. The CDR3 runs to 15 residues. The CDR3 sequence is CASSTNYRGYQPQHF. In nucleotides, the CDR3 is TGTGCCAGTAGTACAAATTACAGGGGTTATCAGCCCCAGCATTTT.

This clonotype was counted a few times. V usage is TRBV29-1 and J usage is TRBJ2-1; 16 nucleotides agree with TRBD2. V shed 6 bases, J shed 6 bases, and the junction held 20 bases outside the gene matches. This CDR3 contains 20 residues. Per germline, CDR1 SQVTM and CDR2 ANQGSEA. DNA for the CDR3: TGCAGCGTGGAATCAGGGACTAGCGGGAGGGGACCCACTCCAATCAATGAGCAGTTCTTC. It codes for CSVESGTSGRGPTPINEQFF.

This clonotype came up a few times. The chain carries TRBV20-1 and TRBJ2-5; TRBD2 matches at 8 bases. CDR3 length: 14 residues. The ends lost 5 bases at V and 1 base at J; junction bases unmatched: 6. Germline-derived CDR1 and CDR2 are DFQATT and SNEGSKA (reference sequence). In DNA, the CDR3 is TGCAGTGCTTCTCGCGGGGGGATCCAAGAGACCCAGTACTTC. It encodes CSASRGGIQETQYF.

Many counts were recorded for this clonotype. This chain uses TRBV7-2 with TRBJ2-7; a possible D gene is TRBD2 (5 bases). Germline loops: CDR1 SGHTA, CDR2 FQGNSA. V dropped 5 bases and J dropped 0 bases, with 11 bases sitting between them. The CDR3 runs to 14 residues. The CDR3: CASSQARGSYEQYF. CDR3 bases: TGTGCCAGCAGCCAAGCCCGGGGCTCCTACGAGCAGTACTTC.

CDR3 in amino acids: CASSPMGRGSGNQPQHF. Here the CDR3 DNA reads TGTGCCAGCTCACCGATGGGGCGCGGGTCGGGCAATCAGCCCCAGCATTTT. The chain links TRBV18 to TRBJ1-5; a possible D gene is TRBD1 (5 bases). The germline gives CDR1 KGHSH, CDR2 LQKENI. The CDR3 totals 17 residues. Trimming pared 3 bases from V and 2 bases from J, leaving 17 bases between.

This clonotype was detected ten times or more. V usage is TRBV7-8 and J usage is TRBJ1-5, with 7 bases that match TRBD1. The CDR3 contains 16 residues. Germline CDR1 and CDR2: SGHVS and FQNEAQ. V gave up 4 bases and J gave up 5 bases; unmatched junction bases: 11. The CDR3 spells CASSSPDRLGDQPQHF. For the CDR3, the DNA is TGTGCCAGCAGCTCGCCGGACAGGCTTGGCGATCAGCCCCAGCATTTT.